The present entry profiles one T cell receptor (beta chain) with its context. CDR1 and CDR2 (germline): KGHSH, LQKENI. The CDR3 is 15 residues long. V dropped 2 bases and J dropped 6 bases, with 16 bases sitting between them. Original data processing: Reference gene primer amplification yielded estimated nucleated cell counts. Generated by immunoSEQ multiplex PCR, the TCRdb table keeps only in-frame clones and is missing some. V and J calls and clone size are those listed in that table; D and trimming were worked out from the DNA. The repertoire holds just under 250,000 clones, with roughly 86% as singletons. These data belong to a study of blood T cell repertoires in COVID-19. For the study at large: Sites across the United States, Italy and Spain contributed samples from acute and convalescent COVID-19. In each case, the material was cDNA or gDNA derived from T cells, B-cell-depleted T cells, or PBMCs.

The TCR comes from a woman in her thirties who had recovered from COVID-19. V usage is TRBV18 and J usage is TRBJ1-1; D possibly corresponds to TRBD1 (5 bases). Sequenced sample: peripheral blood. CDR3 sequence reads: CASSPFLRPTAEAFF. The CDR3 DNA reads as TGTGCCAGCTCACCATTTCTGCGACCGACAGCTGAAGCTTTCTTT.